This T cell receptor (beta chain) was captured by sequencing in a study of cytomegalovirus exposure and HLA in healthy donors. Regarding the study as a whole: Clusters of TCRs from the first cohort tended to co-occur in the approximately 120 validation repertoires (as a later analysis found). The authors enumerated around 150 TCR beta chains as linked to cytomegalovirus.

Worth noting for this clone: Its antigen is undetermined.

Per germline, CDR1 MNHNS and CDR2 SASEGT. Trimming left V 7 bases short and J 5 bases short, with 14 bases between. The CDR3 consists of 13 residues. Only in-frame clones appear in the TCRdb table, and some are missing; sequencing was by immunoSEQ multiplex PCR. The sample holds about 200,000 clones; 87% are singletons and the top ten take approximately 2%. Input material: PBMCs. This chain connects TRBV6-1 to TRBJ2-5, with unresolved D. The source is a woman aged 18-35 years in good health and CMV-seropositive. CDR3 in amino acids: CASIVALEETQYF. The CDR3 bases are TGTGCCAGCATTGTCGCTTTGGAGGAGACCCAGTACTTC.